This is a list of T cell receptor beta chains from one sample in a study of blood T cell repertoires in COVID-19. Libraries were prepared by immunoSEQ multiplex PCR; TCRdb keeps only in-frame clonotypes and omits some of them. The data contain 190,000 or so clones, nearly 90% of them singletons. The sample taken for sequencing was peripheral blood. The receptors were gathered from a man aged 45-65 years with acute or convalescent COVID-19. Each CDR3 is given with its conserved first and last residue. A D gene is named only where the DNA matches it firmly. Some rows have no size entry. The others give once, few or many, or a class for an expanded clone.

clone_size j_call cdr3_length d_call v_call cdr3_nt cdr3_aa
NA TRBJ1-1 16 TRBD1 TRBV19 TGTGCCAGTAGTACCCGGACAGGGGTGGTGAACACTGAAGCTTTCTTT CASSTRTGVVNTEAFF
NA TRBJ1-5 15 NA TRBV4-1 TGCGCCAGCAGCCAAGACTCAGCGATCAATCAGCCCCAGCATTTT CASSQDSAINQPQHF
NA TRBJ2-5 14 TRBD2 TRBV27 TGTGCCAGCAGATTGATGGGGGGGGAAGAGACCCAGTACTTC CASRLMGGEETQYF
NA TRBJ2-3 16 NA TRBV28 TGTGCCAGCAGCACACCTTCTTCGGGAGACACAGATACGCAGTATTTT CASSTPSSGDTDTQYF
NA TRBJ1-2 17 TRBD1 TRBV5-1 TGCGCCAGCAGCCCCTCGGGAGGGGGCGTTTATTCTAGTGGCTACACCTTC CASSPSGGGVYSSGYTF
NA TRBJ2-7 14 NA TRBV2 TGTGCCAGCAGTGAGCAAGGAGGGGTCTACGAGCAGTACTTC CASSEQGGVYEQYF
few TRBJ2-3 16 TRBD2 TRBV13 TGTGCCAGCAGCTCTAGCGGGGACCAGAAAGGGGATACGCAGTATTTT CASSSSGDQKGDTQYF
NA TRBJ2-5 14 NA TRBV14 TGTGCCAGCAGCCAATCACGGGGATCTGGGACCCAGTACTTC CASSQSRGSGTQYF
NA TRBJ1-5 17 NA TRBV28 TGTGCCAGCAGTTTATTTTTGCGACAGTATAGCAATCAGCCCCAGCATTTT CASSLFLRQYSNQPQHF
once TRBJ1-1 12 NA TRBV6-1 TGTGCCAGCAGCCTAGCGGGGACTGAAGCTTTCTTT CASSLAGTEAFF
NA TRBJ2-7 18 TRBD1 TRBV29-1 TGCAGCGCAGCAACTTTATATTCCGGGACAGGGTCCATCTACGAGCAGTACTTC CSAATLYSGTGSIYEQYF
NA TRBJ2-5 14 NA TRBV5-1 TGCGCCAGCAGCTACAGCCGCGGGTGGGAGACCCAGTACTTC CASSYSRGWETQYF
NA TRBJ2-7 15 TRBD1 TRBV9 TGTGCCAGCAGCTTGACCGGGACAGGGGGGCACGAGCAGTACTTC CASSLTGTGGHEQYF
NA TRBJ1-5 14 NA TRBV28 TGTGCCAGCAGAGGGGGATATAGCAATCAGCCCCAGCATTTT CASRGGYSNQPQHF
once TRBJ2-3 17 TRBD2 TRBV28 TGTGCCAGCAGGGGACTAGCGGGAAGAACTAGCACAGATACGCAGTATTTT CASRGLAGRTSTDTQYF
NA TRBJ2-7 16 TRBD2 TRBV7-2 TGTGCCAGCAGCTTAGCGCTTGGCGGGAGGTCCGCCGAGCAGTACTTC CASSLALGGRSAEQYF
NA TRBJ1-5 15 NA TRBV6-1 TGTGCCAGCAGTGATGGTTCAGGATATGAACAGCCCCAGCATTTT CASSDGSGYEQPQHF
few TRBJ1-1 13 NA TRBV7-9 TGTGCCAGCAGCTTCCGGGGGAACACTGAAGCTTTCTTT CASSFRGNTEAFF
NA TRBJ2-1 14 TRBD2 TRBV25-1 TGTGCCAGCGACCCGGGACTAGCCTACAATGAGCAGTTCTTC CASDPGLAYNEQFF
NA TRBJ2-7 16 TRBD1 TRBV7-9 TGTGCCAGCAGCAAAGGGGGGATGGGACAGGGGTCCGAGCAGTACTTC CASSKGGMGQGSEQYF
NA TRBJ1-5 14 NA TRBV27 TGTGCCAGCAGACACGCGGGAGGAAATCAGCCCCAGCATTTT CASRHAGGNQPQHF
NA TRBJ2-2 19 NA TRBV5-1 TGCGCCAGCAGCAATCCACAGGGCGCTGTAAGTGCGAACACCGGGGAGCTGTTTTTT CASSNPQGAVSANTGELFF
NA TRBJ1-2 15 TRBD1 TRBV5-1 TGCGCCAGCAGCTTGTCCGGGACAGGGGTGCGGGGCTACACCTTC CASSLSGTGVRGYTF
NA TRBJ2-7 15 TRBD1 TRBV7-2 TGTGCCAGCAGCTTCTCCGGGACAGGGGCCTACGAGCAGTACTTC CASSFSGTGAYEQYF
NA TRBJ1-2 14 TRBD1 TRBV27 TGTGCCAGCAGAACCACCGGGACAGGGAGTAGCTACACCTTC CASRTTGTGSSYTF
NA TRBJ2-2 13 NA TRBV5-6 TGTGCCAGCAGTTCGAGGAACACCGGGGAGCTGTTTTTT CASSSRNTGELFF
NA TRBJ2-2 16 TRBD2 TRBV29-1 TGCAGCGTCAGTGGACTAGCGGGAGCGAACACCGGGGAGCTGTTTTTT CSVSGLAGANTGELFF
NA TRBJ2-1 15 NA TRBV5-1 TGCGCCAGCAGCTTGGGGCGGGACGGTTACAATGAGCAGTTCTTC CASSLGRDGYNEQFF
NA TRBJ2-7 12 NA TRBV2 TGTGCGTTGTCGCGGGACTCCTACGAGCAGTACTTC CALSRDSYEQYF
NA TRBJ2-2 16 TRBD2 TRBV5-1 TGCGCCAGCAGCCCTGGACTAGCGGGAGGTGCCGGGGAGCTGTTTTTT CASSPGLAGGAGELFF
NA TRBJ1-3 13 NA TRBV19 TGTGCCAGTACCCGTAACCCTAAGGAGGCCATATATTTT CASTRNPKEAIYF
few TRBJ1-5 13 NA TRBV5-5 TGTGCCAGCAGCTTCGGGGGCAATCAGCCCCAGCATTTT CASSFGGNQPQHF
NA TRBJ2-3 16 NA TRBV19 TGTGCCAGTAGTATAGCCACCGCCACTAGCACAGATACGCAGTATTTT CASSIATATSTDTQYF
NA TRBJ2-3 11 NA TRBV30 TGTGCCTGGCGGGGGGCGGGTACGCAGTATTTT CAWRGAGTQYF
NA TRBJ2-4 14 TRBD2 TRBV5-4 TGTGCCAGCAGCTCCAAGCGGGAGTCGGTCATTCAGTACTTC CASSSKRESVIQYF
NA TRBJ2-1 11 NA TRBV29-1 TGCAGCGTTGGTCTTCACAATGAGCAGTTCTTC CSVGLHNEQFF
NA TRBJ2-7 12 NA TRBV6-6 TGTGCCAGCAGTTATGCGGGAAACGAGCAGTACTTC CASSYAGNEQYF
NA TRBJ2-5 15 TRBD1 TRBV4-3 TGCGCCAGCAGCCAGGGAAGGGGGCTTCAAGAGACCCAGTACTTC CASSQGRGLQETQYF
NA TRBJ2-2 14 TRBD2 TRBV29-1 TGCAGCGTTCTAGCGGGAGGGTTGACCGGGGAGCTGTTTTTT CSVLAGGLTGELFF
NA TRBJ1-1 13 NA TRBV10-1 TGCGCCAGCAGTGCTGACAGAGCCACTGAAGCTTTCTTT CASSADRATEAFF
NA TRBJ1-1 13 NA TRBV6-5 TGTGCCAGCAGTTACGCGGGTAACCTGGCAGCTTTCTTT CASSYAGNLAAFF
NA TRBJ2-2 17 TRBD2 TRBV4-1 TGCGCCAGCAGCCAAGAGATAACTAGCGGGAACACCGGGGAGCTGTTTTTT CASSQEITSGNTGELFF
NA TRBJ2-7 14 NA TRBV4-2 TGTGCCAGCAGCCAATTCAGGGGACCCTACGAGCAGTACTTC CASSQFRGPYEQYF
NA TRBJ2-2 14 TRBD1 TRBV5-1 TGCGCCAGCAGCGGTGGACAGGGGGTCGGGGAGCTGTTTTTT CASSGGQGVGELFF
NA TRBJ2-5 15 NA TRBV27 TGTGCCAGCAGTTCCCCGGGACACCCCGTCGAGACCCAGTACTTC CASSSPGHPVETQYF
NA TRBJ2-2 15 NA TRBV6-1 TGTGCCAGCGGGCCCGGGGGCGGGAGAACCGGGGAGCTGTTTTTT CASGPGGGRTGELFF
NA TRBJ2-2 17 TRBD1 TRBV5-8 TGTGCCAGCTCACAAGGAGGGACAGGGGCGTTCACCGGGGAGCTGTTTTTT CASSQGGTGAFTGELFF